The clone carrying this T cell receptor beta chain was observed a few times. The antigen is not known. Per the germline V gene, CDR1 is MGHDK and CDR2 is SYGVNS. J was trimmed by 6 bases and V by 5 bases; bases with no gene match: 13. The CDR3 is 15 residues long. This sample was included in a study of T-cell memory formation after mild COVID-19. In the study overall: TCR clusters were mostly donor specific. The study's findings and limits: Shrinking CD4+ clones resided mostly in CM and EM, and CD8+ ones in EMRA. Whether second-wave clones peaking at day 37 were SARS-CoV-2 specific went unconfirmed. There were some responding clones in pre-infection memory, which suggested that cross-reactive memory had joined.

MiXCR was run by TCRdb on the 5' RACE reads, yielding one entry per CDR3 protein. The table lists 550,000 to 600,000 distinct CDR3 sequences, around a sixth of them singletons. The TCR originated in an adult woman who had mild COVID-19 (a few samples of this study predate the infection). Cell type and time point are not known. The material sequenced was PBMCs or a T cell subset sorted from them (not recorded which). The chain couples TRBV25-1 to TRBJ2-7, with 7 bases that match TRBD1. The DNA of the CDR3 is TGTGCCAGCAGTCCCCGGACAGGCACACGGACCGAGCAGTACTTC. Residues: CASSPRTGTRTEQYF.